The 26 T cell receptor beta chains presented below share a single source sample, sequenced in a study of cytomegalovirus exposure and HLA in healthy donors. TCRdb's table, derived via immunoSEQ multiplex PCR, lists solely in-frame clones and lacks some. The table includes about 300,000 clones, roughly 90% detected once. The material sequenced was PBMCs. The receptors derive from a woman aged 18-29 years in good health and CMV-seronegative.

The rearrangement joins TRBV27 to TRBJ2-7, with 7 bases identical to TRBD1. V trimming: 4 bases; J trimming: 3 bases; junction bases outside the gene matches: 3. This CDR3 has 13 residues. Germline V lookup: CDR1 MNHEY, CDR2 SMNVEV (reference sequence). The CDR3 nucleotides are TGTGCCAGCAGTTATGGACAGGACTACGAGCAGTACTTC. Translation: CASSYGQDYEQYF.

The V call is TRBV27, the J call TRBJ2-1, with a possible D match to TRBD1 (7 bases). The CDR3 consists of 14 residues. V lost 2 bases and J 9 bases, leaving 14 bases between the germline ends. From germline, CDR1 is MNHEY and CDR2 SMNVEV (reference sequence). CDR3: CASSLLRGRGEQFF. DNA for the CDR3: TGTGCCAGCAGTTTACTGAGGGGGCGGGGTGAGCAGTTCTTC.

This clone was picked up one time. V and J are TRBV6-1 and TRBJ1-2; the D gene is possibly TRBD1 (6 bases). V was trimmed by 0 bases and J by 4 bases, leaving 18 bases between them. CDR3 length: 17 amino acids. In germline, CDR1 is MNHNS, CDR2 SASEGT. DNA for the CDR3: TGTGCCAGCAGTGAAGCGCCCCAGACAGGAACTGTCTATGGCTACACCTTC. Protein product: CASSEAPQTGTVYGYTF.

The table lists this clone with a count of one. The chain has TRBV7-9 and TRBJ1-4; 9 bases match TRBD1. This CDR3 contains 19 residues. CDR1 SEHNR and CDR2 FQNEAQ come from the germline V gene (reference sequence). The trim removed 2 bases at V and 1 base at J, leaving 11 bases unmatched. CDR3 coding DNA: TGTGCCAGCAGCTTACTCCTAACAGGGGGCTATAGAACTAATGAAAAACTGTTTTTT. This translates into CASSLLLTGGYRTNEKLFF.

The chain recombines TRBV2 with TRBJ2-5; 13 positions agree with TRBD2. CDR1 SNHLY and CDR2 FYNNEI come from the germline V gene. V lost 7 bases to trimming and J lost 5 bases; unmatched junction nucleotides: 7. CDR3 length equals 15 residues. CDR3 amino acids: CASNPGLAGRETQYF. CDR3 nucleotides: TGTGCCAGCAACCCGGGACTAGCGGGACGGGAGACCCAGTACTTC.

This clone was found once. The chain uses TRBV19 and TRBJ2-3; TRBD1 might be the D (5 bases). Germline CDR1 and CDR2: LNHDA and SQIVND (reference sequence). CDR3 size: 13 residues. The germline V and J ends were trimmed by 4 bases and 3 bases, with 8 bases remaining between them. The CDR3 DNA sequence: TGTGCCAGTAGTAGGCAGGGAACAGATACGCAGTATTTT. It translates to CASSRQGTDTQYF.

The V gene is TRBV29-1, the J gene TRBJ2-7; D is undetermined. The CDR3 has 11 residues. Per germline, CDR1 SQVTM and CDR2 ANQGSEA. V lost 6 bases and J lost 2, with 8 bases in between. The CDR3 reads CSVGGTYEQYF. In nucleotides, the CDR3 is TGCAGCGTAGGCGGAACCTACGAGCAGTACTTC.

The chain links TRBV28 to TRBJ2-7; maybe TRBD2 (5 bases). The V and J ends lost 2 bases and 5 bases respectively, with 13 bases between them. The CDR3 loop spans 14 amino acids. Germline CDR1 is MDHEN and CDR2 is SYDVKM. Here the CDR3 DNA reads TGTGCCAGCAGTTTACCGCGGACTTTAGACGAGCAGTACTTC. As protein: CASSLPRTLDEQYF.

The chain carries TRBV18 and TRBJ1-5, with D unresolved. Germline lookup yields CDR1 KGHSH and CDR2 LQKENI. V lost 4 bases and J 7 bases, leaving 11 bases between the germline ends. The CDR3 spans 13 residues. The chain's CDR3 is CASSLGETQPQHF. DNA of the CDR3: TGTGCCAGCTCACTCGGAGAGACGCAGCCCCAGCATTTT.

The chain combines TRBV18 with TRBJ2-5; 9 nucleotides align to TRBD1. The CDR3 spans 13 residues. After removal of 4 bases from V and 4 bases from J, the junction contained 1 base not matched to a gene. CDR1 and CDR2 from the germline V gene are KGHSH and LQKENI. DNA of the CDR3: TGTGCCAGCTCACGGGGACAGGGAGAGACCCAGTACTTC. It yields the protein CASSRGQGETQYF.

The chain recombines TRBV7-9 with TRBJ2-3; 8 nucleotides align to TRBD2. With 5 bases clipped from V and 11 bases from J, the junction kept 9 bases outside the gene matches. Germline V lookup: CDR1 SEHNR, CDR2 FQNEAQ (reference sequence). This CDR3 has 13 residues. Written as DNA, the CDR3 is TGTGCCAGCAGCCCCATGGCCGGGACTAGGCAGTATTTT. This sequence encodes CASSPMAGTRQYF.

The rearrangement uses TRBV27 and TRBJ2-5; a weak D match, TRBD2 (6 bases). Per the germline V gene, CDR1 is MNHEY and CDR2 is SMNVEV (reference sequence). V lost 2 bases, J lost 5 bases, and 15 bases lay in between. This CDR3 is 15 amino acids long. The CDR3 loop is CASSLGGRGLETQYF. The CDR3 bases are TGTGCCAGCAGTTTAGGAGGTCGGGGGTTGGAGACCCAGTACTTC.

This CDR3 reads CAWRHSRDFGEKLFF. The CDR3 DNA follows: TGTGCCTGGAGGCATTCCCGGGACTTCGGGGAAAAACTGTTTTTT. V is TRBV30 and J is TRBJ1-4, with D perhaps TRBD1 (5 bases). Germline CDR1 GTSNPN, CDR2 SVGIG (reference sequence). This CDR3 has 15 residues. Trimming took off 3 bases at V and 8 bases at J, with 19 bases between the two ends. The entire variable domain, with the rest obtained from reference TRBV30 and TRBJ1-4, is as follows: SQTIHQWPATLVQPVGSPLSLECTVEGTSNPNLYWYRQAAGRGLQLLFYSVGIGQISSEVPQNLSASRPQDRQFILSSKKLLLSDSGFYLCAWRHSRDFGEKLFFGSGTQLSVL.

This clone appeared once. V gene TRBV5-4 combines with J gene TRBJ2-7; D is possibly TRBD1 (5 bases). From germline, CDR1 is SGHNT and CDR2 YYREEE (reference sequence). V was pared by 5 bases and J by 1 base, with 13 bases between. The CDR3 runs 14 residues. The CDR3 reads CASRQAGISYEQYF. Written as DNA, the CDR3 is TGTGCCAGCAGGCAAGCAGGGATTTCCTACGAGCAGTACTTC.

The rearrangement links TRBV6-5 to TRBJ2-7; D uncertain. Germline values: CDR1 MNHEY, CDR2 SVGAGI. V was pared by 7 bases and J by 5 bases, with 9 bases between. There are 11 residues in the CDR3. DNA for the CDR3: TGTGCCAGCACAGGTCCTCACGAGCAGTACTTC. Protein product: CASTGPHEQYF.

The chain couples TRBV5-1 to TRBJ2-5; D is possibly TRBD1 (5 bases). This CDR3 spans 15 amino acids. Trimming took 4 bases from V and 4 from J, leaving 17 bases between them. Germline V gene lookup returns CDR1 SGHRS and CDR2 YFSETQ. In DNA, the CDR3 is TGCGCCAGCAGCCCAGGGAAACTCTCCCCAGAGACCCAGTACTTC. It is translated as CASSPGKLSPETQYF.

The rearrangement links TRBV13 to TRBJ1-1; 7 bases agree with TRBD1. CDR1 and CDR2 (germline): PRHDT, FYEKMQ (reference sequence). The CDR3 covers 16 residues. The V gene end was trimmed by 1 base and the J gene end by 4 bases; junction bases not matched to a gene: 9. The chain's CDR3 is CASSLVAEGASTEAFF. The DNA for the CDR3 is TGTGCCAGCAGCTTAGTGGCGGAGGGGGCAAGCACTGAAGCTTTCTTT.

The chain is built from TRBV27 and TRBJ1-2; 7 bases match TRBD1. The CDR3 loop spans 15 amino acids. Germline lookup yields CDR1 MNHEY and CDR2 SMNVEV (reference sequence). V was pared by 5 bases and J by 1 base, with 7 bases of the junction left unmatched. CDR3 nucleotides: TGTGCCAGCAGTCCTCACAGGGGTAATAACTATGGCTACACCTTC. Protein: CASSPHRGNNYGYTF.

The CDR3 DNA is TGTGCCAGCAGCGTAGTCCCTGAGCCTACCGGGGAGCTGTTTTTT. It translates to CASSVVPEPTGELFF. V is TRBV9 and J is TRBJ2-2, with D unclear. Trimming stripped 0 bases from V and 5 bases from J, with 11 bases between. Germline values: CDR1 SGDLS, CDR2 YYNGEE. CDR3 size: 15 residues.

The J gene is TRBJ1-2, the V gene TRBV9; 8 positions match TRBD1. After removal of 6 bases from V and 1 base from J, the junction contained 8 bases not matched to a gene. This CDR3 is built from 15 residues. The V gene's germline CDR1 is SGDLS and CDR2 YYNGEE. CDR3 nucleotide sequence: TGTGCCAGCACACGGACAGGGCGCCTTAACTATGGCTACACCTTC. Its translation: CASTRTGRLNYGYTF.

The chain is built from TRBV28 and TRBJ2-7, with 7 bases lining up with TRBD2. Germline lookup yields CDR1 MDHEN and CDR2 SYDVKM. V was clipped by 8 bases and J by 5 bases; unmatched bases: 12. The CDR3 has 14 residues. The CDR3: CASRPGGNFHEQYF. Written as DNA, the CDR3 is TGTGCCAGCCGGCCGGGAGGAAATTTCCACGAGCAGTACTTC.

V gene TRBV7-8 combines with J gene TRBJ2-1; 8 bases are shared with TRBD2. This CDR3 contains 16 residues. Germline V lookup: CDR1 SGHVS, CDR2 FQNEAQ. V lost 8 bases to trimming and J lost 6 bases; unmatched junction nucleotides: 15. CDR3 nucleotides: TGTGCCAGCCTTCCCCCCGGGACTAGGCTATCCAATGAGCAGTTCTTC. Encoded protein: CASLPPGTRLSNEQFF.

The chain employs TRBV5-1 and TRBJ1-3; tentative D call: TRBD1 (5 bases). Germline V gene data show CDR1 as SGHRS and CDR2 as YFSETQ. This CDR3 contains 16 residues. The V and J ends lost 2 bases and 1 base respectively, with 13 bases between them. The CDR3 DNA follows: TGCGCCAGCAGCTTTGACAGACAAGGTTCTGGAAACACCATATATTTT. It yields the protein CASSFDRQGSGNTIYF.

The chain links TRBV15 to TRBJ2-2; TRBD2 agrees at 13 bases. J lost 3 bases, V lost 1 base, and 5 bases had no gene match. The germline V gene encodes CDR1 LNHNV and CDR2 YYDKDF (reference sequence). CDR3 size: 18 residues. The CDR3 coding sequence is TGTGCCACCAGCAGAGGGACTAGCGGGAGTCAGTACACCGGGGAGCTGTTTTTT. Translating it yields CATSRGTSGSQYTGELFF. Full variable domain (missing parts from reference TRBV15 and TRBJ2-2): DAMVIQNPRYQVTQFGKPVTLSCSQTLNHNVMYWYQQKSSQAPKLLFHYYDKDFNNEADTPDNFQSRRPNTSFCFLDIRSPGLGDTAMYLCATSRGTSGSQYTGELFFGEGSRLTVL.

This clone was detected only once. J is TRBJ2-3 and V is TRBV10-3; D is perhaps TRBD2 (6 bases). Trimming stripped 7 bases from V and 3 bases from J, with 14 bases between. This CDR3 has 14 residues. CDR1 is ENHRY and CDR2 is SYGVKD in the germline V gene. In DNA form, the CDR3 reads TGTGCCATCAACCAAGCGGGCGATACAGATACGCAGTATTTT. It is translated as CAINQAGDTDTQYF.

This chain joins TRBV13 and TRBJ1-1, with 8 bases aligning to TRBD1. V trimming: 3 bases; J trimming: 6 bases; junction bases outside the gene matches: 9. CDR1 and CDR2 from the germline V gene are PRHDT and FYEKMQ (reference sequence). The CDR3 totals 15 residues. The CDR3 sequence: CASSFTRGRFAEAFF. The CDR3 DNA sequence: TGTGCCAGCAGCTTTACCAGGGGGCGCTTCGCTGAAGCTTTCTTT.